The source of this T cell receptor beta chain is a study of T cell clonality in common variable immunodeficiency (dated by TCRdb to between 2014 and 2016). Both CVID patients and healthy controls were predominantly of Caucasian heritage. From each donor, 5 to 8 ml of heparinized peripheral whole blood was collected. TCRbeta CDR3 repertoires were sequenced from genomic DNA of adults with common variable immune deficiency (CVID) and healthy adult controls. A total of some 22 healthy adult volunteers (about 12 female and about 10 male; age range roughly 23 to 75 years, mean age about 32) were included in the control group. Diluted blood was subjected to density centrifugation over Hypaque 1077 or Ficoll-Paque for isolation of peripheral blood mononuclear cells. Genomic DNA was obtained from unsorted mononuclear cells through either Qiagen column purification or a centrifugation-based method. For sequencing, equivalent amounts of genomic DNA were input from CVID and control samples. For every sample, a 60 bp segment covering the rearranged TCRbeta CDR3 region was amplified and then sequenced. The immunoSEQ assay, a bias-corrected multiplex PCR combined with high-throughput sequencing, was used for TCRbeta amplification. Concerning the study's data processing: Each unique nucleotide sequence was treated as a clone and annotated with V, D and J genes, copy number and frequency. Sequences were labeled productive if in frame, and non-productive if out of frame or containing stop codons. Clonality was calculated from Shannon's entropy as previously described. The predicted amino acid sequences of productive clones were used to derive mean CDR3 Kyte-Doolittle hydropathy. The R hclust function was used to hierarchically cluster scaled V gene usage with Manhattan distance and complete linkage. To assess clone sharing by CDR3 amino acid sequence, 12 repertoires per group were resampled over 100 rounds. The repertoires were screened for some 69 published EBV-specific TCRbeta sequences and 200 to 250 published CMV-specific TCRbeta sequences. Analysis left out a couple of CVID samples that produced under 10,000 sequences, so around 40 CVID repertoires remained. The clones in this table, taken by TCRdb from immuneACCESS, are in-frame only. Not every clone is retained; where verified, under half of the shortfall comes from an unresolved V gene, and the cause of the rest is unknown. V and J calls and clone size are those listed in that table; D and trimming were worked out from the DNA. The sample has 40,000 to 50,000 clones on record, with no singletons. The ten largest account for about 10% of the sample.

Including the terminal cysteine and phenylalanine, the CDR3 comprises 17 residues. Shown are 42 bases from within the CDR3, in frame from base 1. V ends up 0 bases short and J 7 bases short, with an unmatched junction base count of 11. CDR1 and CDR2 are drawn from the germline V gene: SGHVS, FQNEAQ. This clone showed up many times. It has no known antigen specificity. The read terminates 3 residues before the CDR3 end, so the remaining end is supplied by the germline J gene. Here is what the overall study found, with its caveats: TCRbeta clonality was higher in CVID subjects than in healthy controls (t-test p = 0.018), and the increase was most characteristic of about a third of subjects. Correlations between repertoire features and clinical complications were limited by patient heterogeneity within the CVID cohort. Fewer deletions and N-nucleotide insertions were reportedly observed in CVID TCRbeta sequences, and highly modified clones with 13 or more V deletions were reportedly absent from CVID TCRbeta sequences. The authors noted that sequencing repertoires of T cell subpopulations would be needed to clarify what caused the increased clonality in CVID. CVID subjects shared fewer TCRbeta clones with each other than healthy controls did (p < 0.0001). Despite equal DNA input, controls averaged about 81,820 unique sequences per sample versus around 32,000 in CVID samples.

The sequenced sample consisted of peripheral blood mononuclear cells. The sequence joins TRBV7-8 to TRBJ2-1; 8 bases in the junction line up with TRBD2. The TCR sequence derives from a person aged 18 to 69 in good health. The DNA read from the CDR3 is TGTGCCAGCAGCTTAGCAAGCGGGAGTAGTTGGACGAATGAG. The translation is CASSLASGSSWTNE. The CDR3 reads in full as CASSLASGSSWTNEQFF.